These 15 T cell receptor beta chains originate from one sample sequenced in a study of T cells in localized non-small cell lung cancer. Using immunoSEQ multiplex PCR, the repertoire was profiled, and TCRdb retains in-frame clones only, with some absent. The data show 45,000 to 55,000 clones, with roughly 77% seen just once and less than 20% held by the top ten. The specimen comprised peripheral blood, sampled before any cancer treatment. The source is a man aged 35 to 69 with stage I squamous cell lung carcinoma.

The gene calls are TRBV7-9 and TRBJ2-2; the D call may be TRBD1 or TRBD2 (5 bases each). The CDR3 has 12 residues. V was pared by 3 bases and J by 6 bases, with 5 bases between. Germline V lookup: CDR1 SEHNR, CDR2 FQNEAQ (reference sequence). The CDR3 coding sequence is TGTGCCAGCAGCTTGGGGGCCGGGGAGCTGTTTTTT. Protein product: CASSLGAGELFF. The full variable domain, its missing parts supplied by reference TRBV7-9 and TRBJ2-2, is DTGVSQNPRHKITKRGQNVTFRCDPISEHNRLYWYRQTLGQGPEFLTYFQNEAQLEKSRLLSDRFSAERPKGSFSTLEIQRTEQGDSAMYLCASSLGAGELFFGEGSRLTVL.

The chain employs TRBV4-1 and TRBJ1-2; weak D call: TRBD1 (5 bases). CDR1 is MGHRA, CDR2 YSYEKL, per germline. The length of the CDR3 is 13 residues. Trimming took off 1 base at V and 5 bases at J, with 8 bases between the two ends. The CDR3 region has the DNA TGCGCCAGCAGCCAAGGTGGGGGGTATGGCTACACCTTC. Amino acids: CASSQGGGYGYTF.

This clone was observed a single time. The J gene is TRBJ2-4, the V gene TRBV4-3; 8 bases are a match to TRBD1. The CDR3 length is 16 residues. Germline trimming cut 0 bases from V and 3 bases from J; bases unmatched to any gene: 4. Germline loops: CDR1 LGHNA, CDR2 YSLEER. The CDR3 reads CASSQDRTGHKNIQYF. DNA of the CDR3: TGCGCCAGCAGCCAAGATCGGACAGGGCACAAAAACATTCAGTACTTC.

The chain uses TRBV4-1 and TRBJ1-5, with no clear D. V was trimmed by 2 bases and J by 4 bases, leaving 15 bases between them. The V gene's germline CDR1 is MGHRA and CDR2 YSYEKL. The CDR3 spans 16 residues. CDR3 residues: CASSQYQASGNQPQHF. The CDR3 nucleotides are TGCGCCAGCAGCCAATATCAGGCGTCCGGAAATCAGCCCCAGCATTTT.

The chain combines TRBV9 with TRBJ1-1; D is ambiguous. The germline V gene has CDR1 SGDLS and CDR2 YYNGEE. This CDR3 has 13 residues. Trimming cost V 3 bases and J 7 bases, with 13 bases left between them. As DNA, the CDR3 is TGTGCCAGCAGCGCCGTCCCGGCTAGTGAAGCTTTCTTT. Amino acid sequence: CASSAVPASEAFF.

The rearrangement links TRBV28 to TRBJ1-1; TRBD1 might be the D (6 bases). The CDR3 is 14 amino acids. V lost 7 bases, J lost 1 base, and 13 bases lay in between. Germline CDR1 and CDR2: MDHEN and SYDVKM. CDR3: CASNLRGANTEAFF. DNA of the CDR3: TGTGCCAGCAACCTAAGGGGGGCGAACACTGAAGCTTTCTTT.

The J gene is TRBJ1-4, the V gene TRBV7-9; 11 nucleotides align to TRBD1. V shed 5 bases, J shed 3 bases, and the junction held 5 bases outside the gene matches. Germline lookup yields CDR1 SEHNR and CDR2 FQNEAQ (reference sequence). The CDR3 extends over 16 amino acids. The CDR3 loop reads CASSPGQGEANEKLFF. CDR3 coding DNA: TGTGCCAGCAGCCCGGGACAGGGGGAGGCTAATGAAAAACTGTTTTTT.

This clone was seen a few times. The chain recombines TRBV6-1 with TRBJ2-3; TRBD2 matches 14 bases. This CDR3 spans 14 amino acids. The germline CDR1 and CDR2 sequences are MNHNS and SASEGT. The V and J ends lost 10 bases and 7 bases, in that order; junction bases with no gene match: 7. The CDR3 nucleotides read TGTGCCAATTCAGGGACTAGCGGGGGTTATACGCAGTATTTT. As protein: CANSGTSGGYTQYF.

The chain employs TRBV19 and TRBJ1-1, with no clear D. V was shortened by 7 bases and J by 0 bases, with 9 bases between the two germline ends. This CDR3 comprises 13 residues. The germline V gene has CDR1 LNHDA and CDR2 SQIVND (reference sequence). The CDR3 bases are TGTGCCAGTAACGAACAGATGAACACTGAAGCTTTCTTT. It specifies CASNEQMNTEAFF.

This clone was counted once. This chain connects TRBV2 to TRBJ1-2, with 11 bases fitting TRBD1. Looked up from germline, CDR1 is SNHLY and CDR2 is FYNNEI. V lost 4 bases to trimming and J lost 7 bases; unmatched junction nucleotides: 8. CDR3 size: 15 residues. The CDR3 bases are TGTGCCAGCAGTGGAACGGGACAGGGGGTTCTTGGCTACACCTTC. It translates to CASSGTGQGVLGYTF.

The chain carries TRBV19 and TRBJ2-3, with D possibly being TRBD2 (6 bases). Trimming shortened V by 5 bases and J by 2 bases, and 11 bases separated the two germline ends. This CDR3 region has 14 residues. Germline-derived CDR1 and CDR2 are LNHDA and SQIVND (reference sequence). CDR3 protein: CASSSGGDTDTQYF. The DNA of the CDR3 is TGTGCCAGTAGTTCCGGCGGGGACACAGATACGCAGTATTTT.

The chain links TRBV2 to TRBJ1-6; D remains ambiguous. In germline, CDR1 is SNHLY, CDR2 FYNNEI. V was cut by 4 bases and J by 7 bases, with 8 bases left in between. CDR3 size: 13 residues. CDR3 residues: CASSVSENSPLHF. The CDR3 DNA reads TGTGCCAGCAGTGTGTCTGAGAATTCACCCCTCCACTTT. The full variable domain, completed using reference TRBV2 and TRBJ1-6, is EPEVTQTPSHQVTQMGQEVILRCVPISNHLYFYWYRQILGQKVEFLVSFYNNEISEKSEIFDDQFSVERPDGSNFTLKIRSTKLEDSAMYFCASSVSENSPLHFGNGTRLTVT.

The rearrangement joins TRBV28 to TRBJ1-5; D is undetermined. The V gene lost 4 bases and the J gene lost 4 bases, with 5 bases spanning the gap. Germline V gene data show CDR1 as MDHEN and CDR2 as SYDVKM. The CDR3 contains 12 residues. CDR3 DNA: TGTGCCAGCAGTTCCAATAATCAGCCCCAGCATTTT. This sequence encodes CASSSNNQPQHF.

The V call is TRBV7-8, the J call TRBJ1-2; D is perhaps TRBD1 (5 bases). From germline, CDR1 is SGHVS and CDR2 FQNEAQ. This CDR3 region has 14 residues. Trimming cost V 5 bases and J 6 bases, with 16 bases left between them. CDR3 sequence (DNA): TGTGCCAGCAGCCCTATCGCAGGACACGATGGCTACACCTTC. Translated: CASSPIAGHDGYTF.

V gene TRBV5-1 combines with J gene TRBJ2-7; 10 bases line up with TRBD2. With V trimmed by 4 bases and J by 2 bases, 30 bases remained unmatched. This CDR3 is built from 23 residues. The germline CDR1 and CDR2 sequences are SGHRS and YFSETQ. The CDR3 loop reads CASSPMGGKGLPAHSGGAYEQYF. Here the CDR3 DNA reads TGCGCCAGCAGCCCGATGGGAGGTAAAGGACTCCCGGCGCACAGCGGGGGGGCCTACGAGCAGTACTTC.